The 19 T cell receptor beta chains presented below share a single source sample, sequenced in a study of graft-versus-host responses after intestinal transplantation. These receptors are not linked to any known antigen. Assay used: immunoSEQ multiplex PCR; TCRdb lists only in-frame clones, some missing. The repertoire includes tens of thousands of clones, around 90% of them detected once, and around 0.5% sits in the top ten. The sample consisted of unstimulated CD8+ T cells sorted from spleen or lymph node cells, taken before intestinal transplant. These receptors were taken from a human donor who received an intestinal transplant.

CDR3 residues: CASSLFSGVYEQYF. CDR3 DNA sequence: TGTGCCAGCAGTTTATTTAGCGGAGTTTACGAGCAGTACTTC. The chain employs TRBV6-5 and TRBJ2-7; a weak D match, TRBD2 (6 bases). This CDR3 region has 14 residues. The V gene's germline CDR1 is MNHEY and CDR2 SVGAGI. V lost 4 bases, J lost 4 bases, and 14 bases lay in between.

The chain joins TRBV15 to TRBJ2-3; D unclear. V was shortened by 1 base and J by 1 base, with 6 bases between the two germline ends. Germline CDR1 and CDR2: LNHNV and YYDKDF (reference sequence). The CDR3 runs 14 residues. DNA for the CDR3: TGTGCCACCAGCAGAGGATTAGGCACAGATACGCAGTATTTT. Its protein product is CATSRGLGTDTQYF.

The table lists this clone with a few counts. This rearrangement joins TRBV4-3 to TRBJ2-7, with D perhaps TRBD2 (5 bases). CDR3 length equals 16 residues. Germline loops: CDR1 LGHNA, CDR2 YSLEER. V lost 3 bases and J lost 0, with 15 bases in between. The CDR3 loop is CASSHLTSGGSYEQYF. The CDR3 DNA is TGCGCCAGCAGCCATCTAACCAGCGGCGGCTCCTACGAGCAGTACTTC.

This chain links TRBV28 with TRBJ2-7; no definite D call. Trimming removed 9 bases from V and 2 bases from J, with 20 bases in between. The length of the CDR3 is 15 residues. Germline lookup yields CDR1 MDHEN and CDR2 SYDVKM. CDR3 protein: CARTPTSRGTYEQYF. CDR3 coding DNA: TGTGCCAGGACGCCCACCTCGAGAGGCACCTACGAGCAGTACTTC.

The chain carries TRBV7-2 and TRBJ2-7; TRBD2 matches 13 bases. V shed 8 bases and J 5 bases; nucleotides not matched to a gene: 15. CDR1 and CDR2 from the germline V gene are SGHTA and FQGNSA. The CDR3 has 17 amino acids. Here the CDR3 DNA reads TGTGCCAGCGCCAGGGGGACTAGCGGGAATCGTTACCACGAGCAGTACTTC. Encoded protein: CASARGTSGNRYHEQYF. The complete variable domain, with remaining parts taken from reference TRBV7-2 and TRBJ2-7, reads GAGVSQSPSNKVTEKGKDVELRCDPISGHTALYWYRQSLGQGLEFLIYFQGNSAPDKSGLPSDRFSAERTGGSVSTLTIQRTQQEDSAVYLCASARGTSGNRYHEQYFGPGTRLTVT.

V gene TRBV28 combines with J gene TRBJ2-1, with D uncertain. CDR1 and CDR2 (germline): MDHEN, SYDVKM. Trimming pared 3 bases from V and 0 bases from J, leaving 9 bases between. CDR3 length: 15 amino acids. Written as DNA, the CDR3 is TGTGCCAGCAGTTTTAGCTCCAGCTCCTACAATGAGCAGTTCTTC. Translated, it gives CASSFSSSSYNEQFF.

The chain is built from TRBV4-1 and TRBJ1-6; D not certain. The germline V and J ends were trimmed by 0 bases and 11 bases, with 14 bases remaining between them. CDR3 length: 15 amino acids. CDR1 is MGHRA, CDR2 YSYEKL, per germline. CDR3 nucleotides: TGCGCCAGCAGCCAAGACCCGCGGGTAGGGACACCCCTCCACTTT. Translated: CASSQDPRVGTPLHF.

The chain has TRBV5-6 and TRBJ2-7; tentative D call: TRBD2 (5 bases). The length of the CDR3 is 14 residues. The germline gives CDR1 SGHDT, CDR2 YYEEEE. The V end lost 0 bases, the J end lost 2 bases, and 9 bases lay between the germline ends. CDR3 region: CASSLEAGTYEQYF. The CDR3 bases are TGTGCCAGCAGCTTGGAGGCGGGTACCTACGAGCAGTACTTC.

As regards this clone: It is likely a read error, because the conserved phenylalanine at the end of the CDR3 is missing. The chain uses TRBV27 and TRBJ2-7; D unresolved. This CDR3 has 13 residues. The V gene's germline CDR1 is MNHEY and CDR2 SMNVEV (reference sequence). The germline V and J ends were trimmed by 5 bases and 2 bases, with 10 bases remaining between them. The CDR3, as DNA: TGTGCCAGCAGTCCCGACATCGCCTACGAGCAGTACCTC. Encoded protein: CASSPDIAYEQYL.

This clone has only one observation. V gene TRBV29-1 combines with J gene TRBJ1-2, with D possibly matching TRBD1 (5 bases). V gave up 2 bases and J gave up 11 bases, with 15 bases separating them. In germline, CDR1 is SQVTM, CDR2 ANQGSEA. The CDR3 runs 12 residues. This chain's CDR3 is CSVERGIIGYTF. The CDR3 nucleotides read TGCAGCGTTGAAAGGGGTATCATTGGTTACACCTTC.

The rearrangement joins TRBV4-1 to TRBJ2-1; D uncertain. Trimming took off 1 base at V and 10 bases at J, with 14 bases between the two ends. The CDR3 covers 14 residues. Germline V gene sequence: CDR1 MGHRA, CDR2 YSYEKL. This CDR3 reads CASSQVRVLSEQFF. The DNA of the CDR3 is TGCGCCAGCAGCCAAGTACGCGTGTTAAGCGAGCAGTTCTTC.

The CDR3 nucleotides read TGCGCCAGCAGCTCAGGGACAGGGATCGATGAGCAGTTCTTC. Protein product: CASSSGTGIDEQFF. The chain has TRBV4-3 and TRBJ2-1, with 9 bases lining up with TRBD1. In germline, CDR1 is LGHNA, CDR2 YSLEER. The V segment lost 5 bases and the J segment 8 bases; nucleotides outside the gene matches: 7. CDR3 length equals 14 residues.

V and J are TRBV10-2 and TRBJ1-3; D is perhaps TRBD1 (6 bases). This CDR3 is built from 14 residues. Trimming stripped 9 bases from V and 2 bases from J, with 14 bases between. Germline lookup yields CDR1 WSHSY and CDR2 SAAADI. In nucleotides, the CDR3 is TGCGCCAGTAGAACAGGGAATCCTGGAAACACCATATATTTT. It encodes CASRTGNPGNTIYF.

The rearrangement joins TRBV6-1 to TRBJ2-7; 8 bases are a match to TRBD1. Per germline, CDR1 MNHNS and CDR2 SASEGT. This CDR3 spans 15 amino acids. V trimming: 2 bases; J trimming: 1 base; junction bases outside the gene matches: 4. The CDR3 loop reads CASSEIQGASYEQYF. CDR3 nucleotide sequence: TGTGCCAGCAGTGAAATTCAGGGGGCGTCCTACGAGCAGTACTTC.

The CDR3 region has the DNA TGCAGCGTAACCGGGACTCGGTCCGGAGCGGACATGTTCTTC. This encodes CSVTGTRSGADMFF. The rearrangement links TRBV29-1 to TRBJ2-1; TRBD2 might be the D (6 bases). CDR3 length equals 14 residues. Per the germline V gene, CDR1 is SQVTM and CDR2 is ANQGSEA. The V end lost 6 bases, the J end lost 15 bases, and 27 bases lay between the germline ends.

The chain has TRBV6-1 and TRBJ2-7, with 10 bases lining up with TRBD1. Germline loops: CDR1 MNHNS, CDR2 SASEGT. This CDR3 is built from 15 residues. J gave up 2 bases and V 2 bases, and 3 bases lay outside the gene matches. DNA of the CDR3: TGTGCCAGCAGTGAAACCGGGACAGGGGCCTACGAGCAGTACTTC. It translates to CASSETGTGAYEQYF.

This rearrangement joins TRBV28 to TRBJ2-7; D is perhaps TRBD1 (6 bases). Per the germline V gene, CDR1 is MDHEN and CDR2 is SYDVKM. The CDR3 has 14 residues. Between the trimmed V and J ends, which lost 7 bases and 3 bases, there was a span of 16 bases. CDR3 sequence: CASTPRTVNYEQYF. CDR3 bases: TGTGCCAGCACCCCCAGGACAGTGAACTACGAGCAGTACTTC.

The chain carries TRBV28 and TRBJ1-2, with 7 bases matching TRBD1. Trimming removed 5 bases from V and 6 bases from J; junction bases left unmatched: 12. The CDR3 loop spans 15 amino acids. Germline CDR1 MDHEN, CDR2 SYDVKM. CDR3 DNA sequence: TGTGCCAGCAGTCCTCCCCGAACAGGGGACAATGGCTACACCTTC. This sequence encodes CASSPPRTGDNGYTF.

The chain links TRBV18 to TRBJ2-4, with TRBD1 identical over 8 bases. Unmatched junction bases numbered 5, after V lost 5 bases and J lost 8 bases. This CDR3 spans 13 amino acids. In germline, CDR1 is KGHSH, CDR2 LQKENI. DNA for the CDR3: TGTGCCAGCTCAGATGACAGGGGAGACATTCAGTACTTC. It codes for CASSDDRGDIQYF.